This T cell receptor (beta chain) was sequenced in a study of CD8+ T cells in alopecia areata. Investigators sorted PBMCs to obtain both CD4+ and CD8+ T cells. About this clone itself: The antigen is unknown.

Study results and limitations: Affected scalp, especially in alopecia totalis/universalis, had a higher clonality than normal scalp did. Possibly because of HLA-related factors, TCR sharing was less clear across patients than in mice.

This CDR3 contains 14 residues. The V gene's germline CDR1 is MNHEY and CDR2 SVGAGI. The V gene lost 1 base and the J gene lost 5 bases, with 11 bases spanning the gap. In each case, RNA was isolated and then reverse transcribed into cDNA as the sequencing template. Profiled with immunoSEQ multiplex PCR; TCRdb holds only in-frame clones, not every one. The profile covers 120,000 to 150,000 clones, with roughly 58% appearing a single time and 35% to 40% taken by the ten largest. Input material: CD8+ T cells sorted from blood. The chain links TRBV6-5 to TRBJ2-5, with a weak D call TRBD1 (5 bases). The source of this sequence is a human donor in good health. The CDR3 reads CASSYWQGGETQYF. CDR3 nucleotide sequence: TGTGCCAGCAGTTACTGGCAGGGTGGGGAGACCCAGTACTTC.